This T cell receptor beta chain derives from a study of control samples from healthy donors and cancer patients. Libraries were prepared by immunoSEQ multiplex PCR; TCRdb keeps only in-frame clonotypes and omits some of them. This table holds about 93,000 clones, less than 90% found once. CDR1 is MNHEY, CDR2 SVGAGI, per germline. The CDR3 spans 12 residues. V trimming: 11 bases; J trimming: 5 bases; junction bases outside the gene matches: 5. This clone is a singleton in its sample. This clonotype originated in a woman in her sixties or seventies in good health. The sequencing sample was made of blood. The V and J genes are TRBV6-5 and TRBJ2-5; 10 nucleotides line up with TRBD2. The chain's CDR3 is CAAGLADETQYF. CDR3 DNA: TGTGCCGCTGGACTAGCGGATGAGACCCAGTACTTC.